The T cell receptor (beta chain) under discussion was sequenced for a study of PD-L1 blockade in urothelial cancer. Data came from immunoSEQ multiplex PCR; TCRdb stores just in-frame clones and leaves some out. The sample carries approximately 110,000 clones, 91% recorded once. Time point indicated: peripheral blood 6 weeks after treatment start. The CDR3 has 13 residues. Trimming took off 1 base at V and 6 bases at J, with 6 bases between the two ends. Germline CDR1 reads SGHDN; CDR2 reads FVKESK. The sequence was obtained from a man aged 55 to 70 with urothelial cancer. The chain is built from TRBV14 and TRBJ2-2; D is ambiguous. Sequences were derived from PBMCs, sampled around atezolizumab (anti-PD-L1) treatment. This CDR3 reads CASSQVRSGELFF. CDR3 nucleotide sequence: TGTGCCAGCAGCCAAGTGCGGTCCGGGGAGCTGTTTTTT.